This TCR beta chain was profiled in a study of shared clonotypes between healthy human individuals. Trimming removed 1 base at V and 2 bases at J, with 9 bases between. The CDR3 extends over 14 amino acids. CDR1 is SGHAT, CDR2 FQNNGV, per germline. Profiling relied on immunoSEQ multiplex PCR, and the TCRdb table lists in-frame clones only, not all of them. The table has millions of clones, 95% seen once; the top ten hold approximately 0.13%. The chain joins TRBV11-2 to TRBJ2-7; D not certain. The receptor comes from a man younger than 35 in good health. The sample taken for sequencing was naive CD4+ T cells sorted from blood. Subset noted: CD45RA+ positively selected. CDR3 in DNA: TGTGCCAGCAGCTTAGTCCGAGGACCCTACGAGCAGTACTTC. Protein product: CASSLVRGPYEQYF.